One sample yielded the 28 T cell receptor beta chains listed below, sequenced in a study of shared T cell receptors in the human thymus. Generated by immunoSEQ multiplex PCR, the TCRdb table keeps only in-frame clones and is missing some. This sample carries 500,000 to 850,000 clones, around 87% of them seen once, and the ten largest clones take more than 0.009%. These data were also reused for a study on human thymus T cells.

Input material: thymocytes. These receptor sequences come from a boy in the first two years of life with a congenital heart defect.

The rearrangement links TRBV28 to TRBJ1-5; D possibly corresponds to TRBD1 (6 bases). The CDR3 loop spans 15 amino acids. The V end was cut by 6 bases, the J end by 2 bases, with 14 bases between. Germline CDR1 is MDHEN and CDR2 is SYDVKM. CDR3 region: CASSPQGRGNQPQHF. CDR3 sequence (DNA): TGTGCCAGCAGCCCACAGGGTCGCGGCAATCAGCCCCAGCATTTT.

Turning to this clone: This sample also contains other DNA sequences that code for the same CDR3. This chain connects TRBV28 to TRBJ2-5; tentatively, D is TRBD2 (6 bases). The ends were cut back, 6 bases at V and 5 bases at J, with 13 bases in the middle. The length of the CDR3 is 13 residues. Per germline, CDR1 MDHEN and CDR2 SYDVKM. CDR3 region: CASSPRGWETQYF. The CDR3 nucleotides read TGTGCCAGCAGCCCTCGGGGGTGGGAGACCCAGTACTTC.

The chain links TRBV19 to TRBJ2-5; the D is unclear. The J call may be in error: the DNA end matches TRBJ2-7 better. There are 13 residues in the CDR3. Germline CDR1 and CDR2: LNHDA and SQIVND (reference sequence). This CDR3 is CASSIEGRYEQYF. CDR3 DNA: TGTGCCAGTAGTATAGAGGGCCGATACGAGCAGTACTTC.

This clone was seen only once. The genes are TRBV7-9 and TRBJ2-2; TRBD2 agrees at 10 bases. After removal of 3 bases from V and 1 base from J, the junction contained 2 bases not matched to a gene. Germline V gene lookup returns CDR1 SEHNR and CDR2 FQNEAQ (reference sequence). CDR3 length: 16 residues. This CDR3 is CASSFSGGRNTGELFF. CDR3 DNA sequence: TGTGCCAGCAGCTTTAGCGGGGGGCGGAACACCGGGGAGCTGTTTTTT.

As DNA, the CDR3 is TGTGCCAGCAGCCAGGAGAGACAGGGGCAGGGGGAAAAACTGTTTTTT. Amino acids: CASSQERQGQGEKLFF. The chain joins TRBV14 to TRBJ1-4; the match to TRBD1 covers 8 bases. Germline V gene lookup returns CDR1 SGHDN and CDR2 FVKESK. The J segment lost 8 bases and the V segment lost 3 bases, leaving 11 bases of the junction unmatched. The CDR3 is made up of 16 amino acids.

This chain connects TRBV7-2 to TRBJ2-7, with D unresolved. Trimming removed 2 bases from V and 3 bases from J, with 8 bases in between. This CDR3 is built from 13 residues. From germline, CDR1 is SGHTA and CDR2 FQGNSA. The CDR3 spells CASSLWADYEQYF. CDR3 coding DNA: TGTGCCAGCAGCTTATGGGCAGACTACGAGCAGTACTTC.

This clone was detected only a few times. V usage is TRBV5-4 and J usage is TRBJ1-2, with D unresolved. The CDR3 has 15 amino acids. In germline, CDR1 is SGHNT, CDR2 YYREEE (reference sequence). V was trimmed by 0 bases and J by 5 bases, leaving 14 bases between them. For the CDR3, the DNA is TGTGCCAGCAGCTTGGCCAAAGCGGTCACATATGGCTACACCTTC. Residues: CASSLAKAVTYGYTF.

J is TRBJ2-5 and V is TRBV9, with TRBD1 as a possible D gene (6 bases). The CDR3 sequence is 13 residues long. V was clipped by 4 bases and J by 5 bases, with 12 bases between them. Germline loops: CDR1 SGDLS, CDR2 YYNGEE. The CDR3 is CASSTGQIETQYF. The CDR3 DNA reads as TGTGCCAGCAGCACAGGACAGATCGAGACCCAGTACTTC.

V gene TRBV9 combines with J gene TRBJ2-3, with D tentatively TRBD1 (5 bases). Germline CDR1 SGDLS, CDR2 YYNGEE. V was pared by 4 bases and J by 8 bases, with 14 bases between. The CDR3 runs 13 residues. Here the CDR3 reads CASSPRRGSTQYF. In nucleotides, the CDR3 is TGTGCCAGCAGCCCAAGAAGGGGAAGTACGCAGTATTTT.

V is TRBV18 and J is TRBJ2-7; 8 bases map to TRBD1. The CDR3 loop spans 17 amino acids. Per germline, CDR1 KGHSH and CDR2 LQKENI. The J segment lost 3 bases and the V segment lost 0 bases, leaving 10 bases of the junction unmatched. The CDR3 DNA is TGTGCCAGCTCACCACCAAAACCTGGACAGGGATTCTACGAGCAGTACTTC. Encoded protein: CASSPPKPGQGFYEQYF.

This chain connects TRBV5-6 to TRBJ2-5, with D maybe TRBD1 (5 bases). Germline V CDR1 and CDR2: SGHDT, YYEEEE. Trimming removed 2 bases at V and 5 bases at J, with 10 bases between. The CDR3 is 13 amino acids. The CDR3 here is CASSLCRAETQYF. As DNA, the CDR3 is TGTGCCAGCAGCTTATGCAGGGCGGAGACCCAGTACTTC.

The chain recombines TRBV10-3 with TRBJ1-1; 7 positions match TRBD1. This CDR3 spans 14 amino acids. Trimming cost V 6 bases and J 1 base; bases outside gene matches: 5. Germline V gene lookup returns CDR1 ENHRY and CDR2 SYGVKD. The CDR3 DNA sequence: TGTGCCATCAGGCAGGGGGGTTGGAACACTGAAGCTTTCTTT. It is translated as CAIRQGGWNTEAFF.

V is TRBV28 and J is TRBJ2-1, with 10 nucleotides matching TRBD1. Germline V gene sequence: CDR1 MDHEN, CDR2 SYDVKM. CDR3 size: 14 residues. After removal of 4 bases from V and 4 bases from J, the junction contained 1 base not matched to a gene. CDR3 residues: CASSWGQGYNEQFF. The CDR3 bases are TGTGCCAGCAGTTGGGGACAGGGGTACAATGAGCAGTTCTTC.

As DNA, the CDR3 is TGTGCCACCGGTGGGGAGGGCCGTAGCGGGGAGCTGTTTTTT. Encoded protein: CATGGEGRSGELFF. This chain uses TRBV15 with TRBJ2-2; 7 nucleotides match TRBD2. The germline CDR1 and CDR2 sequences are LNHNV and YYDKDF (reference sequence). CDR3 length: 14 amino acids. Germline trimming cut 8 bases from V and 7 bases from J; bases unmatched to any gene: 10.

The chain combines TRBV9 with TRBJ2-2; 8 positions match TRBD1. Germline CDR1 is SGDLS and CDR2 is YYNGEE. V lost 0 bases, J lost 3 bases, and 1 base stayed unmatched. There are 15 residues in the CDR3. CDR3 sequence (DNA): TGTGCCAGCAGCGTAGACAGGGGGTACACCGGGGAGCTGTTTTTT. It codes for CASSVDRGYTGELFF.

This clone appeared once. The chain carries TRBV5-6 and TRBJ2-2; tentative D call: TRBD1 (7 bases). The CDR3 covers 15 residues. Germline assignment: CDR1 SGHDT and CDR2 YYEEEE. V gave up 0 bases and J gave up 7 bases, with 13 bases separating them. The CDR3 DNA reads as TGTGCCAGCAGCTTGGGTGGGACAGCGGGCGGGGAGCTGTTTTTT. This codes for CASSLGGTAGGELFF.

The CDR3 loop reads CASSLCKSGTADTGELFF. The CDR3 DNA sequence: TGTGCCAGCAGCCTATGCAAGAGCGGGACTGCCGACACCGGGGAGCTGTTTTTT. This chain connects TRBV28 to TRBJ2-2, with TRBD2 matching 7 bases. The CDR3 sequence is 18 residues long. V dropped 6 bases and J dropped 3; count of bases not matched to a gene: 16. Germline V gene data show CDR1 as MDHEN and CDR2 as SYDVKM.

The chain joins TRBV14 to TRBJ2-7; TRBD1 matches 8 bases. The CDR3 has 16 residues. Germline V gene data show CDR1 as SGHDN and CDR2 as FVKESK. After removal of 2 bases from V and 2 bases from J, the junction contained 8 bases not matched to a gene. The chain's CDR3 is CASSQTQGDLTYEQYF. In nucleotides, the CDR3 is TGTGCCAGCAGCCAAACACAGGGGGACCTGACCTACGAGCAGTACTTC.

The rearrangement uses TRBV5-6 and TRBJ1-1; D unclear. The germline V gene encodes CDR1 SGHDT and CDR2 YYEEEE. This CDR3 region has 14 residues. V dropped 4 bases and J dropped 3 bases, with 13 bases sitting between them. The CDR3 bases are TGTGCCAGCAGCCACCCGCGGAGGGACACTGAAGCTTTCTTT. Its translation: CASSHPRRDTEAFF.

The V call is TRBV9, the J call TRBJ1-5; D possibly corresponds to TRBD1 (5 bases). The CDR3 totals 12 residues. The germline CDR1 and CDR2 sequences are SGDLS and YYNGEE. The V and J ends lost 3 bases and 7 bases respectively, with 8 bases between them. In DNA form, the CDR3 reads TGTGCCAGCAGCGGGGGGGGACAGCCCCAGCATTTT. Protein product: CASSGGGQPQHF.

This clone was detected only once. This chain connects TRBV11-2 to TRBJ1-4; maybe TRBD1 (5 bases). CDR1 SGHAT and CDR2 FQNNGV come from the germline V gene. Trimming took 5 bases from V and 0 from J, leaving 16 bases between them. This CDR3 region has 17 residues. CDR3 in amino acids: CASSPRTPFATNEKLFF. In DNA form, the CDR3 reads TGTGCCAGCAGCCCCCGGACACCCTTTGCAACTAATGAAAAACTGTTTTTT.

CDR3 amino acids: CASSPRQVADTEAFF. The CDR3 DNA follows: TGTGCCAGCTCACCCCGACAGGTAGCCGACACTGAAGCTTTCTTT. The rearrangement uses TRBV18 and TRBJ1-1; maybe TRBD1 (6 bases). Germline V gene sequence: CDR1 KGHSH, CDR2 LQKENI. Trimming left V 3 bases short and J 3 bases short, with 14 bases between. This CDR3 contains 15 residues.

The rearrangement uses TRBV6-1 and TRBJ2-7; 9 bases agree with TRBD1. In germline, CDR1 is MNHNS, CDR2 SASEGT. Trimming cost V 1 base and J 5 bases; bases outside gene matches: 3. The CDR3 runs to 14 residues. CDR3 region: CASSEVGTGNEQYF. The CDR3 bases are TGTGCCAGCAGTGAAGTTGGGACAGGGAACGAGCAGTACTTC.

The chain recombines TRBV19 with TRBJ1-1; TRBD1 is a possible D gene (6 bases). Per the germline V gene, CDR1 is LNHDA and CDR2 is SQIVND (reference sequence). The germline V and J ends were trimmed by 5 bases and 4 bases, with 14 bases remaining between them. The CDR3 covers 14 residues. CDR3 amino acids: CASSPPGHGTEAFF. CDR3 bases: TGTGCCAGTAGTCCTCCGGGACATGGCACTGAAGCTTTCTTT.

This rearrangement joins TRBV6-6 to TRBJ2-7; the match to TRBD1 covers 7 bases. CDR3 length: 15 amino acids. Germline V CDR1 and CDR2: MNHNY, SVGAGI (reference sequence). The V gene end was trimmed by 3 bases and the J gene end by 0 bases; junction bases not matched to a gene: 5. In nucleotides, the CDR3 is TGTGCCAGCAGTTATCAGGGGGTTCCCTCCTACGAGCAGTACTTC. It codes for CASSYQGVPSYEQYF.

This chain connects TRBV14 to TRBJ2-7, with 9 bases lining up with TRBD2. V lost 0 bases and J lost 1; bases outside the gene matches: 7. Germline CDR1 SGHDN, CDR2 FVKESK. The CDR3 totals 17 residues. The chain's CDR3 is CASSQDKGGRESYEQYF. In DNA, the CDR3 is TGTGCCAGCAGCCAAGATAAGGGCGGGAGGGAATCCTACGAGCAGTACTTC. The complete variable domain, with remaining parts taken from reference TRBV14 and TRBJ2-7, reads EAGVTQFPSHSVIEKGQTVTLRCDPISGHDNLYWYRRVMGKEIKFLLHFVKESKQDESGMPNNRFLAERTGGTYSTLKVQPAELEDSGVYFCASSQDKGGRESYEQYFGPGTRLTVT.

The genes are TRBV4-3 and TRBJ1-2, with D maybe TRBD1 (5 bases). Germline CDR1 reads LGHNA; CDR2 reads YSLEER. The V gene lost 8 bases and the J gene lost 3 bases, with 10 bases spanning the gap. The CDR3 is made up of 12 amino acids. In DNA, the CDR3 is TGCGCCAGCGGAGGGACGGACTATGGCTACACCTTC. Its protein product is CASGGTDYGYTF.

The CDR3 DNA follows: TGCGCCAGCAGCCCCAAGGGACAGCTAAATTCACCCCTCCACTTT. Amino acid sequence: CASSPKGQLNSPLHF. This chain joins TRBV4-1 and TRBJ1-6, with 7 bases that match TRBD1. Germline V CDR1 and CDR2: MGHRA, YSYEKL. This CDR3 is 15 amino acids long. V dropped 4 bases and J dropped 7; count of bases not matched to a gene: 7.